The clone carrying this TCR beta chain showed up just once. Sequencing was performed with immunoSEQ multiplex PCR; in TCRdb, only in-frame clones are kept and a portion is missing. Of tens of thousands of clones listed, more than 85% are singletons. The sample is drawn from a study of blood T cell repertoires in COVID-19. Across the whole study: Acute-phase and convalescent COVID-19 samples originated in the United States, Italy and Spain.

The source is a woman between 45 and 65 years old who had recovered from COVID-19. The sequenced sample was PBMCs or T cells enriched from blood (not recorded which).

The CDR3 protein is CAISRSSYEQYF. In nucleotides, the CDR3 is TGTGCCATCAGTCGGAGCTCCTACGAGCAGTACTTC. This chain joins TRBV10-3 and TRBJ2-7; D is unclear. The germline V and J ends were trimmed by 5 bases and 0 bases, with 5 bases remaining between them. The CDR3 totals 12 residues. Germline values: CDR1 ENHRY, CDR2 SYGVKD.